Below, 21 T cell receptor beta chains from the same sample are listed, as sequenced in a study of control samples from healthy donors and cancer patients (dated by TCRdb to 2018 to 2020). Library construction relied on the immunoSEQ multiplex PCR assay. TCRdb's version of the immuneACCESS table is confined to in-frame rearrangements and falls short of the full clone set. An unresolved V gene accounts for under half of the shortfall where checked; the remainder is of unknown origin. This sample holds 170,000 or so clones; around 90% were observed only once. The ten largest clones represent roughly 2.1% of the sample. The sample consisted of blood. The source is a woman aged 40 to 55 in good health.

The chain couples TRBV7-7 to TRBJ2-6; possibly TRBD1 for D (5 bases). CDR3 length: 13 residues. Trimming pared 8 bases from V and 3 bases from J, leaving 8 bases between. CDR1 and CDR2 from the germline V gene are SSHAT and FNYEAQ (reference sequence). CDR3 sequence (DNA): TGTGCCAGCTCAGGGTTTGGGGCCAACGTCCTGACTTTC. Its protein is CASSGFGANVLTF.

The chain uses TRBV6-5 and TRBJ1-3; perhaps TRBD1 as D (5 bases). Germline V gives CDR1 MNHEY, CDR2 SVGAGI. V lost 2 bases and J 1 base, leaving 9 bases between the germline ends. The CDR3 has 15 amino acids. The CDR3 nucleotides read TGTGCCAGCAGTTACCCTGGGACTTCTGGAAACACCATATATTTT. This encodes CASSYPGTSGNTIYF.

This clone has a handful of counts. The chain couples TRBV7-3 to TRBJ2-1; 10 bases align to TRBD2. V shed 2 bases, J shed 5 bases, and the junction held 6 bases outside the gene matches. Germline V gene sequence: CDR1 SGHTA, CDR2 FQGTGA. CDR3 length: 16 residues. The CDR3 region is CASSLPLAGEDNEQFF. CDR3 DNA sequence: TGTGCCAGCAGCTTACCCCTAGCGGGGGAGGACAATGAGCAGTTCTTC. Using reference TRBV7-3 and TRBJ2-1 for the parts outside the CDR3, the full variable domain is GAGVSQTPSNKVTEKGKYVELRCDPISGHTALYWYRQSLGQGPEFLIYFQGTGAADDSGLPNDRFFAVRPEGSVSTLKIQRTERGDSAVYLCASSLPLAGEDNEQFFGPGTRLTVL.

The J gene is TRBJ1-1, the V gene TRBV5-6; possibly TRBD1 for D (6 bases). The germline V gene has CDR1 SGHDT and CDR2 YYEEEE. The CDR3 covers 14 residues. Trimming stripped 0 bases from V and 4 bases from J, with 10 bases between. CDR3 nucleotide sequence: TGTGCCAGCAGCTTGGACAGGGTAATCACTGAAGCTTTCTTT. Translated: CASSLDRVITEAFF.

The chain employs TRBV28 and TRBJ1-5; D might be TRBD1 (6 bases). The V and J ends lost 8 bases and 7 bases respectively, with 15 bases between them. Germline-derived CDR1 and CDR2 are MDHEN and SYDVKM. The CDR3 spans 13 residues. CDR3 in DNA: TGTGCCAGCCGCGGGGGCTTAGGCCAGCCCCAGCATTTT. Translating gives CASRGGLGQPQHF.

The chain combines TRBV5-6 with TRBJ2-7, with D maybe TRBD2 (5 bases). The CDR3 is 14 residues long. Trimming pared 0 bases from V and 2 bases from J, leaving 9 bases between. Germline CDR1 reads SGHDT; CDR2 reads YYEEEE. In nucleotides, the CDR3 is TGTGCCAGCAGCTTGGGGCGGGCAGCCTACGAGCAGTACTTC. Amino acids: CASSLGRAAYEQYF.

The chain links TRBV3-1 (or the pseudogene TRBV3-2) to TRBJ1-5; no clear D gene. The germline V gene has CDR1 LGHDT and CDR2 YNNKEL (reference sequence). The CDR3 is 15 amino acids. The germline V and J ends were trimmed by 0 bases and 4 bases, with 10 bases remaining between them. This CDR3 is CASSQEGGRNQPQHF. CDR3 DNA sequence: TGTGCCAGCAGCCAAGAAGGTGGACGTAATCAGCCCCAGCATTTT.

The V call is TRBV21-1, the J call TRBJ2-5; the table gives TRBD2 as D, unverified against the DNA. TRBV21-1 is deemed a pseudogene. This CDR3 region has 14 residues. The CDR3, as DNA: TGTGCCAGCAGCAACGGGGGGGGCGGGGAGACCCAGTACTTC. Amino acid sequence: CASSNGGGGETQYF.

As for this clone: A junction end diverges from the germline sequence, so it may reflect a read error. V usage is TRBV6-5 and J usage is TRBJ2-1; TRBD2 aligns across 10 bases. The CDR3 contains 15 residues. Per germline, CDR1 MNHEY and CDR2 SVGAGI. Written as DNA, the CDR3 is TGTGCCGGCAGTTCTAGCGGGGGCCTATACAATGAGCAGTTCTTC. This gives the protein CAGSSSGGLYNEQFF.

V gene TRBV12-3 or TRBV12-4 combines with J gene TRBJ2-3; no definite D call. CDR3 length: 13 amino acids. V was cut by 2 bases and J by 4 bases, with 7 bases left in between. The CDR3 bases are TGTGCCAGCAGTTTAAAAGAGGCAGATACGCAGTATTTT. It translates to CASSLKEADTQYF.

This clone showed up just once. CDR3 region: CASSHDWTEAFF. The CDR3 DNA reads TGTGCCAGCAGCCACGACTGGACTGAAGCTTTCTTT. V gene TRBV7-2 combines with J gene TRBJ1-1; D gene ambiguous. The length of the CDR3 is 12 residues. Trimming removed 5 bases from V and 5 bases from J, with 9 bases in between. The germline gives CDR1 SGHTA, CDR2 FQGNSA.

The chain employs TRBV27 and TRBJ1-2; possible D gene TRBD1, 6 bases. The CDR3 totals 14 residues. Germline values: CDR1 MNHEY, CDR2 SMNVEV (reference sequence). The CDR3 protein is CGTKGGAGSYGYTF. CDR3 nucleotides: TGTGGCACGAAGGGGGGCGCAGGAAGCTATGGCTACACCTTC.

This rearrangement joins TRBV7-8 to TRBJ2-7; TRBD1 matches 7 bases. Germline V gene data show CDR1 as SGHVS and CDR2 as FQNEAQ. The CDR3 runs to 16 residues. The V segment lost 5 bases and the J segment 2 bases; nucleotides outside the gene matches: 12. The CDR3 loop is CASSQRDSFTPYEQYF. CDR3 nucleotide sequence: TGTGCCAGCAGCCAAAGGGACAGCTTCACCCCCTACGAGCAGTACTTC.

The V and J genes are TRBV11-3 and TRBJ2-7; the D is unclear. Looked up from germline, CDR1 is SGHNT and CDR2 is YENEEA. The ends were cut back, 3 bases at V and 7 bases at J, with 13 bases in the middle. The CDR3 contains 13 residues. CDR3 coding DNA: TGTGCCAGCAGCTTGTACCCCTCAAGTGAGCAGTACTTC. This sequence encodes CASSLYPSSEQYF.

V gene TRBV13 combines with J gene TRBJ1-1, with TRBD1 identical over 8 bases. The CDR3 consists of 15 residues. Germline lookup yields CDR1 PRHDT and CDR2 FYEKMQ (reference sequence). The V segment lost 2 bases and the J segment 4 bases; nucleotides outside the gene matches: 6. The CDR3 nucleotides read TGTGCCAGCAGCTTAAAACAGGGGGTTGGCACTGAAGCTTTCTTT. It yields the protein CASSLKQGVGTEAFF.

The chain recombines TRBV7-9 with TRBJ2-5; unclear D gene. Germline V gene data show CDR1 as SEHNR and CDR2 as FQNEAQ (reference sequence). The ends were cut back, 4 bases at V and 5 bases at J, with 8 bases in the middle. This CDR3 has 12 residues. CDR3 protein: CASSSNRETQYF. The CDR3 DNA follows: TGTGCCAGCAGCTCCAATCGGGAGACCCAGTACTTC.

The rearrangement links TRBV6-5 to TRBJ2-1; 7 bases agree with TRBD1. The trim removed 6 bases at V and 0 bases at J, leaving 5 bases unmatched. The germline gives CDR1 MNHEY, CDR2 SVGAGI. The CDR3 spans 15 residues. DNA of the CDR3: TGTGCCAGCAGGACCAGGGGGAACTCCTACAATGAGCAGTTCTTC. This encodes CASRTRGNSYNEQFF.

The chain joins TRBV9 to TRBJ1-3; 7 positions agree with TRBD1. The CDR3 length is 14 residues. Germline V gene lookup returns CDR1 SGDLS and CDR2 YYNGEE. J lost 3 bases, V lost 0 bases, and 0 bases had no gene match. The CDR3 region has the DNA TGTGCCAGCAGCGTAGCAGGGGGTGGAAACACCATATATTTT. Protein sequence: CASSVAGGGNTIYF.

The chain combines TRBV6-5 with TRBJ1-2; D remains ambiguous. The V gene lost 0 bases and the J gene lost 8 bases, with 16 bases spanning the gap. CDR3 length equals 15 residues. Germline V gives CDR1 MNHEY, CDR2 SVGAGI. The DNA of the CDR3 is TGTGCCAGCAGTTACTCAGTACAGACCCTGTGGGGCTACACCTTC. As protein: CASSYSVQTLWGYTF.

This chain connects TRBV4-1 to TRBJ2-5, with 9 bases that match TRBD1. This CDR3 is 17 amino acids long. Germline assignment: CDR1 MGHRA and CDR2 YSYEKL. The V segment lost 0 bases and the J segment 5 bases; nucleotides outside the gene matches: 10. CDR3 amino acids: CASSQEGTGTGPETQYF. DNA of the CDR3: TGCGCCAGCAGCCAAGAAGGGACCGGGACAGGGCCGGAGACCCAGTACTTC.

The V call is TRBV7-2, the J call TRBJ2-3; maybe TRBD2 (5 bases). CDR3 length equals 15 residues. Germline loops: CDR1 SGHTA, CDR2 FQGNSA. Trimming took 4 bases from V and 5 from J, leaving 16 bases between them. In DNA form, the CDR3 reads TGTGCCAGCAGCTGGTACGGGCTCCGGGGAGATACGCAGTATTTT. This translates into CASSWYGLRGDTQYF.